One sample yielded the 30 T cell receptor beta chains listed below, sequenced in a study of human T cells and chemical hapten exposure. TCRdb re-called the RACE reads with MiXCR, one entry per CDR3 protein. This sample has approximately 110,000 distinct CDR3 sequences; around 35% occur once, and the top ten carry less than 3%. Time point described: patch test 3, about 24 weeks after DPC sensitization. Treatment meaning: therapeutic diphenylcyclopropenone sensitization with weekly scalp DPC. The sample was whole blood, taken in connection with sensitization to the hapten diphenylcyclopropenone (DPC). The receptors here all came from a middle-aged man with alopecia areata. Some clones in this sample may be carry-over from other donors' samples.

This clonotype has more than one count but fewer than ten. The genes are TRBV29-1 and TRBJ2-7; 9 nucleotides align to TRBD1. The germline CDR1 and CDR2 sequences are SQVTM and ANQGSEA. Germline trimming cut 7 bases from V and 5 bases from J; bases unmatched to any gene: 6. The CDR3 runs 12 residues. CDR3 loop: CSASRTGDEQYF. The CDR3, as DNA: TGCAGCGCCTCAAGGACAGGGGACGAGCAGTACTTC.

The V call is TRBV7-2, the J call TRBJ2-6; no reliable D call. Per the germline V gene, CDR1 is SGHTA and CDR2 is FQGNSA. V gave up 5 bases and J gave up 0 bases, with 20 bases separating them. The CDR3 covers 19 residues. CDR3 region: CASSPWWGRLSSGANVLTF. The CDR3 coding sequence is TGTGCCAGCAGCCCCTGGTGGGGTCGCCTTAGCTCTGGGGCCAACGTCCTGACTTTC.

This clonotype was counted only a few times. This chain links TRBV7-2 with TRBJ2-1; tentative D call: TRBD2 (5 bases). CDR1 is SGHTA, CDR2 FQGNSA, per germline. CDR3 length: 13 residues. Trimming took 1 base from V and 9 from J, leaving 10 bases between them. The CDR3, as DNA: TGTGCCAGCAGCTTAGTGAGGGCGGGTGAGCAGTTCTTC. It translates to CASSLVRAGEQFF.

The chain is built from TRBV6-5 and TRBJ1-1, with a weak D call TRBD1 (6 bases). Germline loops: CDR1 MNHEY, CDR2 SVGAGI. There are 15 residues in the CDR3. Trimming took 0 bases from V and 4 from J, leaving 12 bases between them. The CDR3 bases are TGTGCCAGCAGTTACTCGCGGGGGGCGGGCACTGAAGCTTTCTTT. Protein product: CASSYSRGAGTEAFF.

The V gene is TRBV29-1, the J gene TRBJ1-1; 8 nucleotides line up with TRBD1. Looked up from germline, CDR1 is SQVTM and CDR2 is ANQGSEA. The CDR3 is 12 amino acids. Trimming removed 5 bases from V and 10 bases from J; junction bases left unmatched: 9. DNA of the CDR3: TGCAGCGTTACCGGGACAGGTTCTTCAGCTTTCTTT. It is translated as CSVTGTGSSAFF.

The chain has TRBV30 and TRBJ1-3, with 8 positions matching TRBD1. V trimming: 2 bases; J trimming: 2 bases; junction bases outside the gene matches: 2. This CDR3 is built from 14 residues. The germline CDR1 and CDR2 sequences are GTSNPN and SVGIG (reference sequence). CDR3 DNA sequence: TGTGCCTGGAGTCCGGGACAGGCTGGAAACACCATATATTTT. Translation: CAWSPGQAGNTIYF. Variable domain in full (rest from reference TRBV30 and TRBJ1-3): SQTIHQWPATLVQPVGSPLSLECTVEGTSNPNLYWYRQAAGRGLQLLFYSVGIGQISSEVPQNLSASRPQDRQFILSSKKLLLSDSGFYLCAWSPGQAGNTIYFGEGSWLTVV.

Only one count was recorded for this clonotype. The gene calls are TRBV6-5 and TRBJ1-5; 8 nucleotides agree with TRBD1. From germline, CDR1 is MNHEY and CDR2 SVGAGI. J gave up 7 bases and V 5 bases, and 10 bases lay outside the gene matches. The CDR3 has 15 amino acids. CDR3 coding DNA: TGTGCCAGCAGTGCGTCGACAGGGGCGGGACAGCCCCAGCATTTT. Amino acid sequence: CASSASTGAGQPQHF.

In nucleotides, the CDR3 is TGCGCCAGCAGCTTGGCGAGGCTAGCGGGAGAGGAGACCCAGTACTTC. The encoded protein is CASSLARLAGEETQYF. The V gene is TRBV5-1, the J gene TRBJ2-5; TRBD2 matches at 10 bases. The CDR3 runs to 16 residues. The J segment lost 5 bases and the V segment lost 0 bases, leaving 7 bases of the junction unmatched. Germline V gene lookup returns CDR1 SGHRS and CDR2 YFSETQ.

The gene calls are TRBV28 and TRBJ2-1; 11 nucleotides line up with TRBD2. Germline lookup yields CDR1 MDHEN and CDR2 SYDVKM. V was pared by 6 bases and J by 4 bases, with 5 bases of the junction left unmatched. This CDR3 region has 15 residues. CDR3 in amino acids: CASRVAGGPYNEQFF. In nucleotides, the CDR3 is TGTGCCAGCAGGGTAGCGGGAGGGCCGTACAATGAGCAGTTCTTC.

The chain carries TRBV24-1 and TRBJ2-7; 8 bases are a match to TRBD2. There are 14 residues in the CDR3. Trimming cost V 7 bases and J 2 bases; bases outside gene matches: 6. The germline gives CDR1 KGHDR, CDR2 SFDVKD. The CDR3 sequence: CATSGTTSAYEQYV. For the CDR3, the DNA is TGTGCCACCAGCGGAACGACTAGCGCCTACGAGCAGTACGTC.

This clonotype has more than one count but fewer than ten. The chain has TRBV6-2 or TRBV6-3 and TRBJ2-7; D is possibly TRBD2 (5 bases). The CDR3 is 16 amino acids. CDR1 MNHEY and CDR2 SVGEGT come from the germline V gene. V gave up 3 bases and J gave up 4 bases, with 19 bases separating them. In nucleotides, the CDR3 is TGTGCCAGCAGTTATTCCCCGGGCGGAGGACGGTACGAGCAGTACTTC. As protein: CASSYSPGGGRYEQYF.

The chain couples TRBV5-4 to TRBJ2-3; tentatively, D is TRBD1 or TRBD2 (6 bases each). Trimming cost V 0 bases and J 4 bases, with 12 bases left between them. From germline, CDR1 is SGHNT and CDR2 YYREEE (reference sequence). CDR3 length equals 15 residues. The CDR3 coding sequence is TGTGCCAGCAGCTTGGATCCGGGGGCGGCAGATACGCAGTATTTT. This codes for CASSLDPGAADTQYF.

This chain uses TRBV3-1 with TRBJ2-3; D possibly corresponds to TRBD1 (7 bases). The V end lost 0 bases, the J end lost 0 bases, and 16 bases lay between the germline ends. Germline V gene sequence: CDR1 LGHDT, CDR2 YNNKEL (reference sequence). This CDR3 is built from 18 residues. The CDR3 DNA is TGTGCCAGCAGCCAAGATCTACGGAGGGGGCTTAGCACAGATACGCAGTATTTT. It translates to CASSQDLRRGLSTDTQYF.

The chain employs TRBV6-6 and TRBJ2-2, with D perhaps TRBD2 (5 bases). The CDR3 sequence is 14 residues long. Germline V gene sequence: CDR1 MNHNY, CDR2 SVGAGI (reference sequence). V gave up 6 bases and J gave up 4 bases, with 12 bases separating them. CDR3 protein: CASSPTTLTGELFF. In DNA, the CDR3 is TGTGCCAGCAGCCCGACTACCCTCACCGGGGAGCTGTTTTTT.

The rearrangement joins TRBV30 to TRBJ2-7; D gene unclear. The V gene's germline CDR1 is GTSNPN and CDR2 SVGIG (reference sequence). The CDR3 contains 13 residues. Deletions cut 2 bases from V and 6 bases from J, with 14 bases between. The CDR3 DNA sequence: TGTGCCTGGAGTAAGCTAGATGTGGGCGAGCAGTACTTC. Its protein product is CAWSKLDVGEQYF.

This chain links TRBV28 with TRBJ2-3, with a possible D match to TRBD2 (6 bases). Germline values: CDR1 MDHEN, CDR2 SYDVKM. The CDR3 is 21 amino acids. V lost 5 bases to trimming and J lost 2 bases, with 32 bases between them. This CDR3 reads CASSGSADGTRRAYSTDTQYF. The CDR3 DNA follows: TGTGCCAGCAGTGGCAGCGCCGATGGGACCCGGAGGGCATACTCCACAGATACGCAGTATTTT.

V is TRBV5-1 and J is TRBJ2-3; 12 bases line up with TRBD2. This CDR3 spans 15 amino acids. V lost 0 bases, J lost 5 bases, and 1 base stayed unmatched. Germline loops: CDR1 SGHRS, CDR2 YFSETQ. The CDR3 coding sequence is TGCGCCAGCAGCTTGGGGACTAGCGGGATAGATACGCAGTATTTT. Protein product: CASSLGTSGIDTQYF.

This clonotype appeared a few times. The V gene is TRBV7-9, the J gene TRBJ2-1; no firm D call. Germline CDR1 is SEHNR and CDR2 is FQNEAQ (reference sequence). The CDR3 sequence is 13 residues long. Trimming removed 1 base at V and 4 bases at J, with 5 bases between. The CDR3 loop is CASSLDGYNEQFF. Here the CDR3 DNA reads TGTGCCAGCAGCTTAGATGGGTACAATGAGCAGTTCTTC.

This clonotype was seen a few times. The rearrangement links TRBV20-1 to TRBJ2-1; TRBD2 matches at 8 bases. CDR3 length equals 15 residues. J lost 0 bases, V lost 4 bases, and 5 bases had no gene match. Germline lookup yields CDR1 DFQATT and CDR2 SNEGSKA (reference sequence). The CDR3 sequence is CSAISGESSYNEQFF. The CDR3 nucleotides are TGCAGTGCTATTAGCGGGGAGAGCTCCTACAATGAGCAGTTCTTC.

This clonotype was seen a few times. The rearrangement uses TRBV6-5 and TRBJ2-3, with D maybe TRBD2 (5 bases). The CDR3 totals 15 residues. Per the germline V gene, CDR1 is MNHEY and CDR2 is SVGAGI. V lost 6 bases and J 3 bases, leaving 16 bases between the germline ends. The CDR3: CASSLIGSGTDTQYF. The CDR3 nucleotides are TGTGCCAGCAGCCTAATTGGGAGCGGAACAGATACGCAGTATTTT.

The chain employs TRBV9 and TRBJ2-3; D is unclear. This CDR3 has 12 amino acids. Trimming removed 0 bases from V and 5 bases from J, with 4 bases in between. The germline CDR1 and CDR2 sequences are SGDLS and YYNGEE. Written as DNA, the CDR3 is TGTGCCAGCAGCGTAGCTCAAGATACGCAGTATTTT. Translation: CASSVAQDTQYF. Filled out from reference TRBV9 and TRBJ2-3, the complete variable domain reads DSGVTQTPKHLITATGQRVTLRCSPRSGDLSVYWYQQSLDQGLQFLIQYYNGEERAKGNILERFSAQQFPDLHSELNLSSLELGDSALYFCASSVAQDTQYFGPGTRLTVL.

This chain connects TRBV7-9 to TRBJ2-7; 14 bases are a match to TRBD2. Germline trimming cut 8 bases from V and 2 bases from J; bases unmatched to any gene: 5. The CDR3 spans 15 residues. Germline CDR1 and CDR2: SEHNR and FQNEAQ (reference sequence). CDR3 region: CASGGLAGGTYEQYF. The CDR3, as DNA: TGTGCCAGCGGAGGACTAGCGGGAGGTACCTACGAGCAGTACTTC. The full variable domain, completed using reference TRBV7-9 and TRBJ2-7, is DTGVSQNPRHKITKRGQNVTFRCDPISEHNRLYWYRQTLGQGPEFLTYFQNEAQLEKSRLLSDRFSAERPKGSFSTLEIQRTEQGDSAMYLCASGGLAGGTYEQYFGPGTRLTVT.

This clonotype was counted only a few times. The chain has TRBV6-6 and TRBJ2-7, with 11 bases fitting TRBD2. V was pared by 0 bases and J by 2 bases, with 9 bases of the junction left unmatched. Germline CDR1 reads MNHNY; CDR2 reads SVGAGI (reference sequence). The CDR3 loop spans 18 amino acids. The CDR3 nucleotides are TGTGCCAGCAGTTACTCCGAACTAGCGGGAGCCTTCACCTACGAGCAGTACGTC. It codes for CASSYSELAGAFTYEQYV.

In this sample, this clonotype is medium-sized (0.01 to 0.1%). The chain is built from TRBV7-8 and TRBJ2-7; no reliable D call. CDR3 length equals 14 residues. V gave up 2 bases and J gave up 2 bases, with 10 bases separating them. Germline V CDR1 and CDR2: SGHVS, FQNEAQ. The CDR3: CASSLNLLAYEQYV. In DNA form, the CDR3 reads TGTGCCAGCAGCTTAAATTTACTCGCCTACGAGCAGTACGTC.

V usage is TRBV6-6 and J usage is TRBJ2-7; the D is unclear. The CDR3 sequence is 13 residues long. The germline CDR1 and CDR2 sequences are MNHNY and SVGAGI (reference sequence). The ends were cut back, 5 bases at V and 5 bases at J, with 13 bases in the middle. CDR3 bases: TGTGCCAGCAGTCCTCAGATCCAAAACGAGCAGTACGTC. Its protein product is CASSPQIQNEQYV.

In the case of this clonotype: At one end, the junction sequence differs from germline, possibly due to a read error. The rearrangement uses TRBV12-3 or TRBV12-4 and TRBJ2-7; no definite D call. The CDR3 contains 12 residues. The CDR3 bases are TGTGCCAGCAGCCCTGGGGTGCACGAGCAGTCCTTC. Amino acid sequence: CASSPGVHEQSF.

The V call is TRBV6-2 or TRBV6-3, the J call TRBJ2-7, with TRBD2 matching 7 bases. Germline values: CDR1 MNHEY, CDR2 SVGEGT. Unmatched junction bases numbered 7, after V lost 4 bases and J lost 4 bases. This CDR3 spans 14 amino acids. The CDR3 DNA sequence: TGTGCCAGCAGTTTCAGCGGGACGGGGTACGAGCAGTACTTC. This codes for CASSFSGTGYEQYF.

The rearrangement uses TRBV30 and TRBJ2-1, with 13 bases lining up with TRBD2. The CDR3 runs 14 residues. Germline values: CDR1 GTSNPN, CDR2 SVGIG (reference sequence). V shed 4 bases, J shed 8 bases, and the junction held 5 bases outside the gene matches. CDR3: CAWTGLAGVDEQFF. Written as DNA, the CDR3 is TGTGCCTGGACTGGACTAGCGGGAGTCGATGAGCAGTTCTTC.

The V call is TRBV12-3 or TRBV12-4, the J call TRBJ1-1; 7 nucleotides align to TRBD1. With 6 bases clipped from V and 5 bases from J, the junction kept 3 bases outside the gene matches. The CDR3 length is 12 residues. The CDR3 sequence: CASRPRGTEAFF. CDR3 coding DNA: TGTGCCAGCAGACCCAGGGGGACTGAAGCTTTCTTT.

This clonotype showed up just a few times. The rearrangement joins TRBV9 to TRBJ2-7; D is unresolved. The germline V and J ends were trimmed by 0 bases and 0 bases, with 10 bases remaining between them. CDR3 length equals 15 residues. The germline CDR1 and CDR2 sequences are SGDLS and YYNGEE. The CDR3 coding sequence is TGTGCCAGCAGCGTAGCGGCGGTAAGCTCCTACGAGCAGTACTTC. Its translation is CASSVAAVSSYEQYF. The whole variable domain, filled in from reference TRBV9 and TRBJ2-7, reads DSGVTQTPKHLITATGQRVTLRCSPRSGDLSVYWYQQSLDQGLQFLIQYYNGEERAKGNILERFSAQQFPDLHSELNLSSLELGDSALYFCASSVAAVSSYEQYFGPGTRLTVT.